This T cell receptor beta chain stems from a study of T cell responses to AZD1222 COVID-19 vaccine. Generated by immunoSEQ multiplex PCR, the TCRdb table keeps only in-frame clones and is missing some. The table lists more than 75,000 clones, under 90% of them singletons. This clone was recorded only once. Germline V gives CDR1 SGHTA, CDR2 FQGNSA. The ends lost 2 bases at V and 2 bases at J; junction bases unmatched: 6. The CDR3 loop spans 17 amino acids. The sequence came from an adult who received the AZD1222 COVID-19 vaccine. This sample comprised peripheral blood, obtained 28 days after the second AZD1222 dose. The rearrangement uses TRBV7-2 and TRBJ2-3, with 11 bases fitting TRBD2. The CDR3 sequence: CASSLMLAGGPTDTQYF. As DNA, the CDR3 is TGTGCCAGCAGCTTAATGCTAGCGGGAGGCCCCACAGATACGCAGTATTTT.